The 13 T cell receptor beta chains below come from one sample, sequenced in a study of blood T cell repertoires in COVID-19. Sequencing used immunoSEQ multiplex PCR; TCRdb keeps in-frame clones, though not all of them. The table has 150,000 to 200,000 clones, around 80% seen once. Sequences were obtained from PBMCs or T cells enriched from blood (not recorded which). These TCRs come from a man aged 55 to 69 who had been exposed to COVID-19.

DNA of the CDR3: TGTGCCAGCAGCCTCTCTGGGGGGACGGCTTATGGCTACACCTTC. Translated: CASSLSGGTAYGYTF. The chain couples TRBV9 to TRBJ1-2, with D possibly matching TRBD1 (5 bases). This CDR3 is built from 15 residues. V was pared by 4 bases and J by 5 bases, with 18 bases between. The V gene's germline CDR1 is SGDLS and CDR2 YYNGEE. Drawing the rest from reference TRBV9 and TRBJ1-2, the complete variable domain is DSGVTQTPKHLITATGQRVTLRCSPRSGDLSVYWYQQSLDQGLQFLIQYYNGEERAKGNILERFSAQQFPDLHSELNLSSLELGDSALYFCASSLSGGTAYGYTFGSGTRLTVV.

The chain employs TRBV19 and TRBJ1-5, with 12 bases identical to TRBD1. Trimming took 5 bases from V and 7 from J; bases not matched to a gene: 9. CDR1 is LNHDA, CDR2 SQIVND, per germline (reference sequence). The length of the CDR3 is 16 residues. The CDR3 protein is CASSEGTGGSGQPQHF. The DNA for the CDR3 is TGTGCCAGTAGTGAGGGGACAGGGGGCTCGGGACAGCCCCAGCATTTT.

The rearrangement links TRBV2 to TRBJ2-3; possible D gene TRBD2, 6 bases. Trimming pared 6 bases from V and 2 bases from J, leaving 12 bases between. The germline gives CDR1 SNHLY, CDR2 FYNNEI. This CDR3 comprises 14 residues. The CDR3 loop reads CASSLLAVTDTQYF. In nucleotides, the CDR3 is TGTGCCAGCAGCCTACTAGCCGTCACAGATACGCAGTATTTT.

This clone has more than one count but fewer than ten. The chain recombines TRBV5-1 with TRBJ1-5; D uncertain. CDR3 size: 16 residues. The germline V gene has CDR1 SGHRS and CDR2 YFSETQ. V dropped 3 bases and J dropped 2 bases, with 15 bases sitting between them. The CDR3 nucleotides are TGCGCCAGCAGCTCGACCGGGCCCGGGGGCAATCAGCCCCAGCATTTT. It encodes CASSSTGPGGNQPQHF.

V gene TRBV9 combines with J gene TRBJ2-1; D perhaps matches TRBD2 (6 bases). The CDR3 covers 13 residues. Germline V gene lookup returns CDR1 SGDLS and CDR2 YYNGEE. Trimming removed 8 bases at V and 9 bases at J, with 18 bases between. CDR3 DNA: TGTGCCAGTCAGAGCCGGGACTGGAGTGAGCAGTTCTTC. This codes for CASQSRDWSEQFF.

The rearrangement uses TRBV19 and TRBJ1-1; 7 nucleotides align to TRBD1. V was pared by 4 bases and J by 1 base, with 6 bases of the junction left unmatched. The CDR3 contains 15 residues. In germline, CDR1 is LNHDA, CDR2 SQIVND (reference sequence). The DNA of the CDR3 is TGTGCCAGTAGTAACAACAGGGGTAAGAACACTGAAGCTTTCTTT. Translating gives CASSNNRGKNTEAFF.

This chain links TRBV29-1 with TRBJ2-7; 7 nucleotides align to TRBD1. Germline V gene lookup returns CDR1 SQVTM and CDR2 ANQGSEA. Unmatched junction bases numbered 5, after V lost 6 bases and J lost 0 bases. The CDR3 has 13 amino acids. The CDR3 region has the DNA TGCAGCGTACCGGGACAGAGCTCCTACGAGCAGTACTTC. Protein: CSVPGQSSYEQYF.

This chain uses TRBV7-2 with TRBJ1-5, with D unclear. The ends were cut back, 1 base at V and 6 bases at J, with 4 bases in the middle. The length of the CDR3 is 12 residues. Germline V gene sequence: CDR1 SGHTA, CDR2 FQGNSA. This CDR3 is CASSLDGQPQHF. CDR3 bases: TGTGCCAGCAGCTTAGACGGTCAGCCCCAGCATTTT.

The rearrangement joins TRBV7-3 to TRBJ2-1; 7 bases are a match to TRBD2. Germline CDR1 reads SGHTA; CDR2 reads FQGTGA. J gave up 6 bases and V 2 bases, and 16 bases lay outside the gene matches. CDR3 size: 18 residues. The CDR3 bases are TGTGCCAGCAGCTTATCCCCCCGGGGTGGCGGGAGTTCCAATGAGCAGTTCTTC. Translated, it gives CASSLSPRGGGSSNEQFF.

V is TRBV5-6 and J is TRBJ2-5; weak D call: TRBD2 (6 bases). The germline V and J ends were trimmed by 4 bases and 5 bases, with 18 bases remaining between them. Germline V lookup: CDR1 SGHDT, CDR2 YYEEEE. CDR3 length equals 15 residues. The CDR3 DNA follows: TGTGCCAGCAGCCCCCGGGCGGGGTTTAAGGAGACCCAGTACTTC. Residues: CASSPRAGFKETQYF.

This chain joins TRBV4-1 and TRBJ1-5; TRBD1 agrees at 10 bases. The CDR3 length is 17 residues. Germline CDR1 reads MGHRA; CDR2 reads YSYEKL. Trimming removed 0 bases from V and 6 bases from J; junction bases left unmatched: 8. The CDR3 sequence is CASSQDEGTGVVQPQHF. The CDR3 bases are TGCGCCAGCAGCCAAGATGAAGGGACAGGGGTTGTTCAGCCCCAGCATTTT.

The V gene is TRBV28, the J gene TRBJ2-7, with a weak D call TRBD2 (6 bases). Germline V lookup: CDR1 MDHEN, CDR2 SYDVKM. With 6 bases removed from V and 6 bases from J, the gap between germline ends came to 24 bases. The CDR3 has 16 amino acids. Here the CDR3 reads CASSPLSGPAGAEQYF. The CDR3 DNA is TGTGCCAGCAGCCCCCTTAGCGGTCCAGCTGGGGCCGAGCAGTACTTC.

This clone showed up just a few times. The gene calls are TRBV2 and TRBJ2-7, with 11 bases identical to TRBD2. The CDR3 contains 15 residues. Trimming at V came to 8 bases and at J to 0 bases, leaving 6 bases not matched to a gene. Germline V gene lookup returns CDR1 SNHLY and CDR2 FYNNEI. Here the CDR3 reads CASGLAGGNSYEQYF. In DNA, the CDR3 is TGTGCCAGCGGCCTAGCGGGAGGCAACTCCTACGAGCAGTACTTC.